The next 27 T cell receptor beta chains were all read from a single sample in a study of shared clonotypes between healthy human individuals. The assay was immunoSEQ multiplex PCR, and TCRdb's table has in-frame clones only and misses some. This sample has 190,000 or so clones, with approximately 62% found just once. The sequenced material came from memory CD4+ T cells sorted from blood. Regarding subset: CD45RA-negative fraction. The receptors derive from a man aged 25 to 40 in good health.

This clone was picked up a small number of times. This sequence joins TRBV9 and TRBJ2-3; D is ambiguous. Trimming removed 4 bases at V and 9 bases at J, with 15 bases between. The CDR3 extends over 13 amino acids. Germline CDR1 is SGDLS and CDR2 is YYNGEE. The CDR3 reads CASSPDPPGTQYF. The CDR3 coding sequence is TGTGCCAGCAGCCCGGATCCACCCGGCACGCAGTATTTT.

This clone was seen a single time. V is TRBV19 and J is TRBJ1-1; TRBD1 aligns across 9 bases. The CDR3 spans 15 residues. The germline CDR1 and CDR2 sequences are LNHDA and SQIVND (reference sequence). With V trimmed by 4 bases and J by 2 bases, 5 bases remained unmatched. The CDR3 reads CASSTGQGRNTEAFF. The CDR3 DNA sequence: TGTGCCAGTAGTACCGGACAGGGGCGAAACACTGAAGCTTTCTTT. The entire variable domain, with the rest obtained from reference TRBV19 and TRBJ1-1, is as follows: DGGITQSPKYLFRKEGQNVTLSCEQNLNHDAMYWYRQDPGQGLRLIYYSQIVNDFQKGDIAEGYSVSREKKESFPLTVTSAQKNPTAFYLCASSTGQGRNTEAFFGQGTRLTVV.

The chain employs TRBV15 and TRBJ2-2; D remains unclear. Looked up from germline, CDR1 is LNHNV and CDR2 is YYDKDF (reference sequence). The CDR3 extends over 17 amino acids. Trimming stripped 0 bases from V and 2 bases from J, with 13 bases between. As DNA, the CDR3 is TGTGCCACCAGCAGAGATACGCCCCGGAGAAACACCGGGGAGCTGTTTTTT. Its protein product is CATSRDTPRRNTGELFF. Supplemented by reference TRBV15 and TRBJ2-2, the full variable domain reads DAMVIQNPRYQVTQFGKPVTLSCSQTLNHNVMYWYQQKSSQAPKLLFHYYDKDFNNEADTPDNFQSRRPNTSFCFLDIRSPGLGDTAMYLCATSRDTPRRNTGELFFGEGSRLTVL.

V and J are TRBV18 and TRBJ1-1; D is undetermined. The CDR3 is 15 residues long. V was clipped by 1 base and J by 0 bases, with 9 bases between them. Per the germline V gene, CDR1 is KGHSH and CDR2 is LQKENI. The CDR3 here is CASSPRRLLNTEAFF. CDR3 nucleotide sequence: TGTGCCAGCTCACCACGCAGGCTTTTGAACACTGAAGCTTTCTTT. Drawing the rest from reference TRBV18 and TRBJ1-1, the complete variable domain is NAGVMQNPRHLVRRRGQEARLRCSPMKGHSHVYWYRQLPEEGLKFMVYLQKENIIDESGMPKERFSAEFPKEGPSILRIQQVVRGDSAAYFCASSPRRLLNTEAFFGQGTRLTVV.

This chain connects TRBV29-1 to TRBJ2-2, with 7 bases lining up with TRBD1. This CDR3 comprises 13 residues. Germline V gene sequence: CDR1 SQVTM, CDR2 ANQGSEA. The trim removed 6 bases at V and 7 bases at J, leaving 8 bases unmatched. The CDR3 loop is CSVATGQGGELFF. CDR3 DNA sequence: TGCAGCGTAGCGACAGGGCAGGGCGGGGAGCTGTTTTTT.

This chain uses TRBV2 with TRBJ2-1; D unclear. The V and J ends lost 8 bases and 4 bases respectively, with 6 bases between them. This CDR3 region has 11 residues. Germline V lookup: CDR1 SNHLY, CDR2 FYNNEI. CDR3: CASGLYNEQFF. CDR3 in DNA: TGTGCCAGCGGCCTGTACAATGAGCAGTTCTTC.

The V and J genes are TRBV20-1 and TRBJ2-3; D call uncertain. The V end lost 7 bases, the J end lost 0 bases, and 5 bases lay between the germline ends. Germline values: CDR1 DFQATT, CDR2 SNEGSKA (reference sequence). This CDR3 is built from 11 residues. The CDR3 region has the DNA TGCAGTGTTACTAGCACAGATACGCAGTATTTT. It encodes CSVTSTDTQYF.

V gene TRBV7-8 combines with J gene TRBJ2-1, with 11 bases fitting TRBD1. Germline V gives CDR1 SGHVS, CDR2 FQNEAQ. J was trimmed by 6 bases and V by 2 bases; bases with no gene match: 3. This CDR3 contains 15 residues. The chain's CDR3 is CASSLWDRGINEQFF. Here the CDR3 DNA reads TGTGCCAGCAGCTTATGGGACAGGGGGATCAATGAGCAGTTCTTC.

V gene TRBV6-5 combines with J gene TRBJ2-7, with D tentatively TRBD2 (6 bases). Germline CDR1 reads MNHEY; CDR2 reads SVGAGI. CDR3 length equals 14 residues. Deletions cut 8 bases from V and 0 bases from J, with 14 bases between. CDR3 DNA: TGTGCCAGCTACTCGGGAGAGGGCTCCTACGAGCAGTACTTC. Translation gives CASYSGEGSYEQYF.

A single count supports this clone. The CDR3 sequence is CASRTGPDIDEQFF. The CDR3, as DNA: TGCGCCAGCAGAACTGGACCAGATATCGATGAGCAGTTCTTC. The rearrangement joins TRBV5-1 to TRBJ2-1; no reliable D call. The V gene's germline CDR1 is SGHRS and CDR2 YFSETQ. The CDR3 contains 14 residues. Trimming removed 5 bases at V and 8 bases at J, with 17 bases between. Based on the CDR3 plus reference TRBV5-1 and TRBJ2-1, the full variable domain is KAGVTQTPRYLIKTRGQQVTLSCSPISGHRSVSWYQQTPGQGLQFLFEYFSETQRNKGNFPGRFSGRQFSNSRSEMNVSTLELGDSALYLCASRTGPDIDEQFFGPGTRLTVL.

This clone was counted only a few times. The gene calls are TRBV6-1 and TRBJ2-7; TRBD2 might be the D (6 bases). There are 14 residues in the CDR3. Trimming stripped 2 bases from V and 5 bases from J, with 13 bases between. CDR1 and CDR2 from the germline V gene are MNHNS and SASEGT. DNA for the CDR3: TGTGCCAGCAGTGAACTCGGGAGACTAGACGAGCAGTACTTC. It codes for CASSELGRLDEQYF.

The chain is built from TRBV11-2 and TRBJ2-5; 8 bases are a match to TRBD1. The CDR3 extends over 16 amino acids. The germline gives CDR1 SGHAT, CDR2 FQNNGV. J was trimmed by 2 bases and V by 1 base; bases with no gene match: 6. The CDR3 bases are TGTGCCAGCAGCTTAGGAGACAGGGGATTGCAAGAGACCCAGTACTTC. This codes for CASSLGDRGLQETQYF.

This clone was seen only a few times. V usage is TRBV29-1 and J usage is TRBJ2-5, with D unresolved. The CDR3 runs 13 residues. In germline, CDR1 is SQVTM, CDR2 ANQGSEA. V was pared by 7 bases and J by 2 bases, with 14 bases between. CDR3 region: CSEKKGLQETQYF. CDR3 bases: TGCAGCGAGAAAAAGGGTCTACAAGAGACCCAGTACTTC.

The chain employs TRBV9 and TRBJ2-1, with 8 bases matching TRBD2. Germline V CDR1 and CDR2: SGDLS, YYNGEE. The CDR3 has 16 amino acids. The V and J ends lost 1 base and 2 bases, in that order; junction bases with no gene match: 5. CDR3 nucleotides: TGTGCCAGCAGCGTAACGGGACTAGGGGCCTACAATGAGCAGTTCTTC. This codes for CASSVTGLGAYNEQFF.

This chain links TRBV11-3 with TRBJ2-5, with D possibly TRBD1 on 6 matching bases. The length of the CDR3 is 13 residues. V was pared by 3 bases and J by 4 bases, with 9 bases between. Germline CDR1 is SGHNT and CDR2 is YENEEA. CDR3 nucleotides: TGTGCCAGCAGCTTGGCGGACAGAGAGACCCAGTACTTC. The encoded protein is CASSLADRETQYF.

The V and J genes are TRBV7-3 and TRBJ2-3; 10 bases match TRBD1. CDR3 length: 16 amino acids. V trimming: 5 bases; J trimming: 2 bases; junction bases outside the gene matches: 7. Germline-derived CDR1 and CDR2 are SGHTA and FQGTGA. CDR3 DNA sequence: TGTGCCAGCAGCCCCCGGGACAGGGGATACACAGATACGCAGTATTTT. It is translated as CASSPRDRGYTDTQYF.

This clone was observed a handful of times. The rearrangement links TRBV10-2 to TRBJ2-7; D is uncertain. This CDR3 is built from 13 residues. CDR1 and CDR2 from the germline V gene are WSHSY and SAAADI. The ends were cut back, 1 base at V and 2 bases at J, with 6 bases in the middle. This chain's CDR3 is CASSEYHTYEQYF. The CDR3 region has the DNA TGCGCCAGCAGTGAGTACCACACCTACGAGCAGTACTTC.

This clone was counted a single time. V gene TRBV7-2 combines with J gene TRBJ2-7; TRBD1 matches at 9 bases. CDR1 is SGHTA and CDR2 is FQGNSA in the germline V gene. This CDR3 contains 15 residues. V was pared by 3 bases and J by 5 bases, with 8 bases of the junction left unmatched. The CDR3 DNA reads as TGTGCCAGCAGCTTGACTCCGGGACAGGGACACGAGCAGTACTTC. Its translation is CASSLTPGQGHEQYF.

This clone appeared a few times. This chain joins TRBV5-1 and TRBJ2-5, with 12 bases lining up with TRBD2. CDR3 length equals 17 residues. After removal of 3 bases from V and 1 base from J, the junction contained 7 bases not matched to a gene. Germline loops: CDR1 SGHRS, CDR2 YFSETQ. The CDR3 coding sequence is TGCGCCAGCAGCTCCGGACTAGCGGGATTGATCCAAGAGACCCAGTACTTC. It translates to CASSSGLAGLIQETQYF. The full variable domain, in which reference TRBV5-1 and TRBJ2-5 provide the parts outside the CDR3, is KAGVTQTPRYLIKTRGQQVTLSCSPISGHRSVSWYQQTPGQGLQFLFEYFSETQRNKGNFPGRFSGRQFSNSRSEMNVSTLELGDSALYLCASSSGLAGLIQETQYFGPGTRLLVL.

The rearrangement joins TRBV5-1 to TRBJ1-4, with 10 bases lining up with TRBD1. CDR1 is SGHRS and CDR2 is YFSETQ in the germline V gene. V shed 2 bases, J shed 8 bases, and the junction held 6 bases outside the gene matches. This CDR3 contains 15 residues. The CDR3, as DNA: TGCGCCAGCAGCTTATCTAGGACAGGGGGAGAAAAACTGTTTTTT. Its protein is CASSLSRTGGEKLFF.

This clone is a singleton in its sample. The CDR3 coding sequence is TGTGCCAGTAGCATCACGCCTACAGGGTTCGGGCAGCCCCAGCATTTT. Protein: CASSITPTGFGQPQHF. The genes are TRBV19 and TRBJ1-5; the D gene is possibly TRBD1 (6 bases). Germline-derived CDR1 and CDR2 are LNHDA and SQIVND (reference sequence). The CDR3 contains 16 residues. V was trimmed by 6 bases and J by 7 bases, leaving 22 bases between them.

The rearrangement links TRBV7-6 to TRBJ2-1, with D possibly being TRBD2 (6 bases). Germline V gene lookup returns CDR1 SGHVS and CDR2 FNYEAQ. There are 16 residues in the CDR3. V dropped 4 bases and J dropped 5 bases, with 18 bases sitting between them. The CDR3 region is CASSSPPGLRHNEQFF. DNA of the CDR3: TGTGCCAGCAGCTCCCCGCCGGGACTCCGACACAATGAGCAGTTCTTC.

The V call is TRBV29-1, the J call TRBJ1-2; 7 positions match TRBD1. Germline lookup yields CDR1 SQVTM and CDR2 ANQGSEA. V shed 4 bases, J shed 6 bases, and the junction held 8 bases outside the gene matches. This CDR3 is built from 13 residues. The CDR3 sequence: CSVGEGAHDGYTF. The CDR3 nucleotides read TGCAGCGTTGGTGAGGGGGCGCACGATGGCTACACCTTC.

V and J are TRBV9 and TRBJ2-1; 9 bases fit TRBD1. CDR1 is SGDLS and CDR2 is YYNGEE in the germline V gene. CDR3 size: 15 residues. J was trimmed by 4 bases and V by 2 bases; bases with no gene match: 4. CDR3 sequence (DNA): TGTGCCAGCAGCGTTAGGGACAGGGAATACAATGAGCAGTTCTTC. The encoded protein is CASSVRDREYNEQFF.

The chain combines TRBV2 with TRBJ1-4; the D is unclear. Deletions cut 0 bases from V and 8 bases from J, with 19 bases between. Germline V lookup: CDR1 SNHLY, CDR2 FYNNEI. The CDR3 loop spans 17 amino acids. CDR3 sequence: CASSEALRPGRGEKLFF. The CDR3 DNA reads as TGTGCCAGCAGTGAAGCGCTTCGGCCGGGCCGAGGGGAAAAACTGTTTTTT.

This chain joins TRBV5-5 and TRBJ1-5; unclear D gene. CDR1 is SGHKS, CDR2 YYEKEE, per germline (reference sequence). The V gene lost 2 bases and the J gene lost 5 bases, with 8 bases spanning the gap. This CDR3 region has 13 residues. The CDR3 region is CASSLGSDQPQHF. The CDR3 DNA follows: TGTGCCAGCAGCTTAGGGTCCGATCAGCCCCAGCATTTT.

The chain employs TRBV5-6 and TRBJ2-1; 8 bases agree with TRBD2. The trim removed 0 bases at V and 10 bases at J, leaving 12 bases unmatched. CDR3 size: 16 residues. CDR1 is SGHDT and CDR2 is YYEEEE in the germline V gene. The CDR3 here is CASSLAGLAISKEQFF. CDR3 nucleotide sequence: TGTGCCAGCAGCTTGGCCGGACTAGCCATTTCAAAGGAGCAGTTCTTC.